This T cell receptor beta chain was recorded in a study of blood T cell repertoires in COVID-19. About the study: PBMCs, B-cell-depleted T cells, or T cells were the source of the cDNA or gDNA that made up the material.

The assay was immunoSEQ multiplex PCR, and TCRdb's table has in-frame clones only and misses some. Of around 300,000 clones listed, more than 70% are singletons. Grouping used clinical history reported by participants in a survey and questionnaire. Sample: PBMCs or T cells enriched from blood (not recorded which). The receptor was isolated from a woman between 25 and 40 years old who had recovered from COVID-19.

The CDR3 coding sequence is TGTGCCAGCAGTTTCTCACGGGGTACCGATAACTATGGCTACACCTTC. Translating gives CASSFSRGTDNYGYTF. V and J are TRBV28 and TRBJ1-2; D ambiguous. The germline V and J ends were trimmed by 3 bases and 1 base, with 15 bases remaining between them. The CDR3 runs 16 residues. Germline V gives CDR1 MDHEN, CDR2 SYDVKM.